These T cell receptor beta chains were read from a single sample in a study of post-analysis software for immune sequencing data. TCRdb analysed the PCR reads with MiXCR anew, one entry per CDR3 protein. Among some 890,000 distinct CDR3 sequences listed, roughly 58% were seen once. The sample taken for sequencing was blood. The receptors were gathered from a girl under 18 with multiple sclerosis. Both conserved end residues are trimmed from each CDR3.

v_gene,j_gene,CDR3aa
TRBV3-1,-,ASSPRRVDPYEQY
TRBV29-1,TRBJ1-1,SVVYGTSMTEAF
TRBV25-1,TRBJ2-1,ASSGLDNEQF
TRBV10-3,TRBJ2-5,ATGGAGGKETQY
TRBV7-2,TRBJ2-5,ASSLSGALQETQY
TRBV20-1,TRBJ2-5,SARDNLAVQETQY
TRBV27,TRBJ2-7,ASSLSGRSHYEQY
TRBV11-2,TRBJ2-3,ASSLGTSPPDTQY
TRBV5-1,TRBJ1-1,ASSSWGQAMNTEAF
TRBV5-1,TRBJ2-5,ASGVETQY
TRBV25-1,TRBJ1-1,ASTAFGRGLNTEAF
TRBV5-6,TRBJ1-2,ASSPRPRVRGYT
TRBV3-1,TRBJ2-7,ASSQEGLYYEQY
TRBV10-3,TRBJ2-5,AIKPGTGSPETQY
TRBV29-1,TRBJ1-5,SVGQGDNQPQH
TRBV11-3,TRBJ2-6,ANSRQVPGGANVLT
TRBV29-1,-,SVRWDKDEQY
TRBV11-2,TRBJ2-3,ASSLGSKSTDTQY
TRBV3-1,TRBJ2-3,ASSRGPGKADTQY
TRBV12-3/TRBV12-4,TRBJ1-1,ASRPPGVTEAF
TRBV7-8,TRBJ2-7,ASSRDSYYEQY
TRBV12-3/TRBV12-4,TRBJ2-7,ASSLRQTEYEQY
TRBV15,TRBJ1-2,ATSRDYKGEHGYT
TRBV20-1,TRBJ2-7,SATLARLSYEQY
TRBV4-2,TRBJ2-1,ASSQEIGDSTF
TRBV5-1,TRBJ2-2,ASSLMLAGAGELF
TRBV15,TRBJ2-6,ATSRGPEAGANVLT
TRBV9,TRBJ2-7,ASSLETGGHEQY
TRBV12-5,TRBJ1-5,ASAVGVPQH
TRBV20-1,TRBJ2-5,SARDMVAGIETQY
TRBV27,TRBJ2-1,ATTGRNGEQF
TRBV7-7,TRBJ2-5,ASSPFGGQGKGTQY
TRBV12-3/TRBV12-4,TRBJ1-2,ASSDRTSNYGYT
TRBV15,TRBJ1-2,ATSREAGRTNYGYT
TRBV29-1,TRBJ1-4,SVRTTGVTNEKLF
TRBV7-8,TRBJ2-1,ASSRAGSGRDSYNEQF
TRBV18,-,ASSQQLAGQGKYEQY
TRBV3-1,TRBJ1-6,ASTLGTAASPLH
TRBV9,TRBJ2-5,ASSASNRDRETQY
TRBV6-5,TRBJ1-2,ASSYLGTHGYT
TRBV15,TRBJ2-3,ATSRVPTTSGFTDTQY
TRBV12-3/TRBV12-4,TRBJ2-5,ASSFRNQETQY